A single sample is the source of the 18 T cell receptor beta chains below, sequenced in a study of human CD8 memory T cell subsets. Libraries of TCR beta chains were produced by 5' RACE (UMI-labeled). TCRdb reprocessed the 5' RACE reads, keeping one entry per CDR3 protein, no DNA. The ten top clones account for about 14%, within a sample of 9,000 to 15,000 distinct CDR3 sequences. The sample comprised CD8+ T cells from PBMCs. The receptors were sampled from a human donor in good health.

The V call is TRBV4-2, the J call TRBJ2-2. This CDR3 comprises 13 residues. Germline CDR1 and CDR2: LGHNA and YNFKEQ. The CDR3 sequence: CASSPPSAGELFF.

V and J are TRBV24-1 and TRBJ2-5; TCRdb gives TRBD1 as the D gene, but with no DNA this cannot be confirmed. In germline, CDR1 is KGHDR, CDR2 SFDVKD. The CDR3 spans 16 residues. CDR3: CATSDPTGGIEQTQYF.

The chain employs TRBV4-3 and TRBJ1-2; TCRdb's D call of TRBD1 is untestable without DNA. The germline V gene encodes CDR1 LGHNA and CDR2 YSLEER. The CDR3 contains 14 residues. The CDR3 loop reads CASSQDISDSGYTF.

This chain uses TRBV9 with TRBJ2-1; TCRdb's assignment of TRBD2 cannot be checked, as there is no DNA. The CDR3 has 15 residues. Germline CDR1 and CDR2: SGDLS and YYNGEE. CDR3 residues: CASSVVPAGGNEQFF.

The V gene is TRBV29-1, the J gene TRBJ2-1. This CDR3 is built from 14 residues. CDR1 and CDR2 from the germline V gene are SQVTM and ANQGSEA. This chain's CDR3 is CSVGGRELYNEQFF.

This chain joins TRBV5-1 and TRBJ2-7; TCRdb's assignment of TRBD1 cannot be checked, as there is no DNA. The CDR3 is 16 residues long. Germline V gives CDR1 SGHRS, CDR2 YFSETQ. The chain's CDR3 is CASSVGQNPQAYEQYF.

J is TRBJ1-1 and V is TRBV6-5. The CDR3 runs to 14 residues. The V gene's germline CDR1 is MNHEY and CDR2 SVGAGI. CDR3 protein: CASSSGQSGTEAFF.

Its frequency marks this clonotype as medium-sized (0.01 to 0.1%). V gene TRBV10-2 combines with J gene TRBJ2-1; TCRdb reports TRBD1, a call that lacks DNA to check it against. The CDR3 runs to 16 residues. CDR1 WSHSY and CDR2 SAAADI come from the germline V gene. CDR3 loop: CASSDPGNGAGDEQFF.

The rearrangement joins TRBV3-1 to TRBJ2-5. CDR1 LGHDT and CDR2 YNNKEL come from the germline V gene (reference sequence). CDR3 length: 13 amino acids. CDR3 amino acids: CASSHEYQETQYF.

The chain joins TRBV7-3 to TRBJ2-3. The CDR3 spans 17 residues. Germline V gene data show CDR1 as SGHTA and CDR2 as FQGTGA. The CDR3 sequence: CASSLGFQGRTTDTQYF. Combining the CDR3 with reference TRBV7-3 and TRBJ2-3 gives the whole variable domain GAGVSQTPSNKVTEKGKYVELRCDPISGHTALYWYRQSLGQGPEFLIYFQGTGAADDSGLPNDRFFAVRPEGSVSTLKIQRTERGDSAVYLCASSLGFQGRTTDTQYFGPGTRLTVL.

This chain joins TRBV4-2 and TRBJ2-1; no DNA is available, so the TRBD2 call from TCRdb remains unchecked. In germline, CDR1 is LGHNA, CDR2 YNFKEQ. The CDR3 runs to 15 residues. The CDR3 reads CASSQDSGTYNEQFF.

The V gene is TRBV6-6, the J gene TRBJ2-7; TCRdb proposes TRBD1, but this gene call is untestable without DNA. Germline CDR1 reads MNHNY; CDR2 reads SVGAGI (reference sequence). CDR3 size: 14 residues. The CDR3 spells CASSYGTVTYEQYF.

The chain carries TRBV29-1 and TRBJ1-2; with no DNA, the TCRdb D assignment of TRBD1 cannot be verified. The germline gives CDR1 SQVTM, CDR2 ANQGSEA. The CDR3 has 13 residues. The CDR3 is CSVPPRDRAGYTF.

The rearrangement joins TRBV20-1 to TRBJ2-7; the D call of TRBD2 rests on TCRdb alone, since no DNA is present to check it. There are 16 residues in the CDR3. Germline CDR1 is DFQATT and CDR2 is SNEGSKA (reference sequence). The CDR3 loop is CSATPLAGGAGYEQYF.

In terms of frequency, this clonotype is medium-sized. The chain links TRBV7-9 to TRBJ2-2; checking the TCRdb D call of TRBD2 is not possible without DNA. Germline V CDR1 and CDR2: SEHNR, FQNEAQ (reference sequence). The CDR3 has 16 residues. CDR3 residues: CASSLEASGYTGELFF.

The chain uses TRBV24-1 and TRBJ2-7; without DNA, the TCRdb call of TRBD1 cannot be checked. Germline V gene sequence: CDR1 KGHDR, CDR2 SFDVKD. This CDR3 contains 14 residues. CDR3 in amino acids: CATSDSRGANEQYF.

Judged by frequency, this clonotype is medium-sized. The chain links TRBV12-3 or TRBV12-4 to TRBJ1-1. CDR3 length: 13 amino acids. The CDR3: CASSLVGRSEAFF.

The V call is TRBV12-3 or TRBV12-4, the J call TRBJ2-3. CDR3 length: 11 amino acids. CDR3 in amino acids: CASRALDTQYF.